This TCR beta chain emerged from a study of blood T cells in healthy people across ages. Primed by a sample-barcoded 5' primer and a J-beta primer mix, a second PCR proceeded for roughly 6 to 12 cycles. TCRdb fed the 5' RACE reads into MiXCR, producing one record per CDR3 protein. The sample has about 1.6 million distinct CDR3 sequences, almost 35% seen once. This clonotype was seen a handful of times. This CDR3 is built from 12 residues. CDR1 is DFQATT, CDR2 SNEGSKA, per germline (reference sequence). V was clipped by 6 bases and J by 5 bases, with 14 bases between them. Sequenced input: blood. This clonotype was sampled from a woman in her twenties or thirties in good health. V and J are TRBV20-1 and TRBJ2-7; D is undetermined. The CDR3 loop reads CSAIPRSDEQYF. For the CDR3, the DNA is TGCAGTGCAATACCAAGATCTGACGAGCAGTACTTC.